This passage covers 14 T cell receptor beta chains from one sample sequenced in a study of T-cell reconstitution after alpha-beta-depleted transplantation in children. As it was prepared, the TCRbeta library received unique molecular identifiers. A single record per CDR3 protein comes from TCRdb applying MiXCR to the PCR reads. Of more than 500,000 distinct CDR3 sequences in the sample, 9.5% to 12% were seen once. The specimen comprised PBMCs, mostly from graft donor cells, sampled 180 days after TCRalphabeta/CD19-depleted stem cell transplant. Source of these receptors: a female patient aged 2 to 10 who had a stem cell transplant for aplastic anemia, so the T cells may come from the graft donor.

Many counts were recorded for this clonotype. The J gene is TRBJ2-2, the V gene TRBV5-1; 7 bases are shared with TRBD1. The germline CDR1 and CDR2 sequences are SGHRS and YFSETQ. The CDR3 consists of 16 residues. The J segment lost 5 bases and the V segment lost 1 base, leaving 8 bases of the junction unmatched. The CDR3 loop is CASSLTGEFRTGELFF. CDR3 sequence (DNA): TGCGCCAGCAGCTTGACAGGGGAGTTCAGGACCGGGGAGCTGTTTTTT.

This clonotype came up a few times. The chain joins TRBV27 to TRBJ2-7; TRBD2 might be the D (6 bases). This CDR3 contains 17 residues. The germline gives CDR1 MNHEY, CDR2 SMNVEV (reference sequence). Trimming stripped 6 bases from V and 3 bases from J, with 24 bases between. This chain's CDR3 is CASRARLGSGFFYEQYV. CDR3 DNA sequence: TGTGCCAGCAGGGCGAGGTTGGGTAGCGGCTTTTTCTACGAGCAGTACGTC.

This clonotype showed up just a few times. The rearrangement links TRBV11-3 to TRBJ2-1; a weak D match, TRBD1 (6 bases). Germline values: CDR1 SGHNT, CDR2 YENEEA. The CDR3 length is 15 residues. The germline V and J ends were trimmed by 0 bases and 7 bases, with 13 bases remaining between them. The CDR3 reads CASSLERVRGNEQFF. The CDR3 DNA follows: TGTGCCAGCAGCTTAGAAAGAGTGAGGGGGAATGAGCAGTTCTTC. Variable domain in full (rest from reference TRBV11-3 and TRBJ2-1): EAGVVQSPRYKIIEKKQPVAFWCNPISGHNTLYWYLQNLGQGPELLIRYENEEAVDDSQLPKDRFSAERLKGVDSTLKIQPAELGDSAVYLCASSLERVRGNEQFFGPGTRLTVL.

J is TRBJ2-5 and V is TRBV30; D remains ambiguous. Germline assignment: CDR1 GTSNPN and CDR2 SVGIG (reference sequence). V was pared by 6 bases and J by 1 base, with 27 bases between. The CDR3 extends over 18 amino acids. The CDR3 spells CACATPVKGGGPQETQYF. CDR3 bases: TGTGCCTGCGCAACCCCGGTCAAGGGCGGCGGACCCCAAGAGACCCAGTACTTC.

This chain connects TRBV6-2 or TRBV6-3 to TRBJ2-2, with 8 bases fitting TRBD2. Looked up from germline, CDR1 is MNHEY and CDR2 is SVGEGT. The CDR3 is 19 residues long. With 0 bases clipped from V and 6 bases from J, the junction kept 15 bases outside the gene matches. CDR3 region: CASSYSLGAGARSSGELFF. CDR3 nucleotides: TGTGCCAGCAGTTACTCCCTTGGAGCGGGAGCGAGGTCTTCCGGGGAGCTGTTTTTT.

This clonotype appeared once. The CDR3 nucleotides are TGCAGTGCTCTGTTCCTAGCGGGAGGCGTCCCGTTGTACAATGAGCAGTTCTTC. It yields the protein CSALFLAGGVPLYNEQFF. This sequence joins TRBV20-1 and TRBJ2-1; TRBD2 aligns across 11 bases. The CDR3 has 18 amino acids. From germline, CDR1 is DFQATT and CDR2 SNEGSKA (reference sequence). V shed 5 bases and J 4 bases; nucleotides not matched to a gene: 16.

This chain uses TRBV28 with TRBJ2-1, with no clear D. Deletions cut 6 bases from V and 5 bases from J, with 14 bases between. Germline V CDR1 and CDR2: MDHEN, SYDVKM. The CDR3 contains 14 residues. This CDR3 reads CASRAPAPDNEQFF. The DNA for the CDR3 is TGTGCCAGCAGGGCTCCAGCCCCTGACAATGAGCAGTTCTTC.

The chain uses TRBV5-5 and TRBJ2-5; 7 nucleotides align to TRBD2. The V and J ends lost 5 bases and 2 bases, in that order; junction bases with no gene match: 6. In germline, CDR1 is SGHKS, CDR2 YYEKEE (reference sequence). The CDR3 runs 14 residues. The CDR3 DNA follows: TGTGCCAGCAGTTCCCCGGGGGGACAAGAGACCCAGTACTTC. It specifies CASSSPGGQETQYF.

This clonotype was picked up a small number of times. The chain has TRBV4-3 and TRBJ2-1; TRBD2 matches 13 bases. Germline V gene lookup returns CDR1 LGHNA and CDR2 YSLEER. The CDR3 is 18 residues long. The V and J ends lost 4 bases and 0 bases, in that order; junction bases with no gene match: 6. The CDR3 here is CASSRGLAGESSYNEQFF. CDR3 bases: TGCGCCAGCAGCCGTGGACTAGCGGGAGAGAGCTCCTACAATGAGCAGTTCTTC.

There are many counts of this clonotype. The V call is TRBV12-3 or TRBV12-4, the J call TRBJ1-1; the D is unclear. V was trimmed by 2 bases and J by 2 bases, leaving 9 bases between them. The CDR3 runs 14 residues. The CDR3, as DNA: TGTGCCAGCAGTTTAAGGGTCCCAAACACTGAAGCTTTCTTT. This gives the protein CASSLRVPNTEAFF.

This clonotype was seen more than once but under ten times. CDR3 sequence (DNA): TGTGCCAGCAGTCCCTTCGTGGATACGCAGTATTTT. As protein: CASSPFVDTQYF. The chain couples TRBV7-2 to TRBJ2-3; D remains unclear. V lost 6 bases and J 6 bases, leaving 10 bases between the germline ends. The germline CDR1 and CDR2 sequences are SGHTA and FQGNSA. The CDR3 has 12 amino acids. The full variable domain, its missing parts supplied by reference TRBV7-2 and TRBJ2-3, is GAGVSQSPSNKVTEKGKDVELRCDPISGHTALYWYRQSLGQGLEFLIYFQGNSAPDKSGLPSDRFSAERTGGSVSTLTIQRTQQEDSAVYLCASSPFVDTQYFGPGTRLTVL.

The chain links TRBV6-1 to TRBJ1-1, with TRBD1 as a possible D gene (6 bases). The CDR3 totals 17 residues. V was clipped by 6 bases and J by 1 base, with 21 bases between them. Germline values: CDR1 MNHNS, CDR2 SASEGT. CDR3 protein: CASRPDRRGRWNTEAFF. The CDR3 bases are TGTGCCAGCAGGCCCGACAGGAGAGGACGGTGGAACACTGAAGCTTTCTTT.

This clonotype was recorded many times. The gene calls are TRBV28 and TRBJ2-7; 10 bases are shared with TRBD1. After removal of 6 bases from V and 3 bases from J, the junction contained 8 bases not matched to a gene. The CDR3 runs to 15 residues. Germline V gene lookup returns CDR1 MDHEN and CDR2 SYDVKM. As DNA, the CDR3 is TGTGCCAGCAGCTTGACGGACAGGGGGGTCTACGAGCAGTACTTC. Translation: CASSLTDRGVYEQYF.

This clonotype was counted a few times. This rearrangement joins TRBV27 to TRBJ1-2, with a possible D match to TRBD1 (6 bases). CDR3 length: 14 residues. V was trimmed by 5 bases and J by 4 bases, leaving 14 bases between them. CDR1 is MNHEY and CDR2 is SMNVEV in the germline V gene (reference sequence). The CDR3 protein is CASSPLGGAYGYTF. CDR3 nucleotides: TGTGCCAGCAGTCCCTTGGGGGGCGCCTATGGCTACACCTTC.